The 12 T cell receptor beta chains below all came from one sample that was sequenced in a study of shared clonotypes between healthy human individuals. The table came from immunoSEQ multiplex PCR; TCRdb's copy has only in-frame clones and leaves some out. The table has 1,500,000 or so clones, approximately 98.5% seen once. The sequenced sample was naive CD4+ T cells sorted from blood. The subset here: CD45RA+ positively selected. The receptors were gathered from a young man in good health.

The chain couples TRBV27 to TRBJ2-7, with TRBD2 matching 9 bases. Trimming at V came to 6 bases and at J to 5 bases, leaving 17 bases not matched to a gene. The germline V gene encodes CDR1 MNHEY and CDR2 SMNVEV (reference sequence). The CDR3 sequence is 17 residues long. The CDR3 here is CASSTLSGRTVWDEQYF. CDR3 sequence (DNA): TGTGCCAGCAGCACCTTGAGCGGGAGGACCGTCTGGGACGAGCAGTACTTC.

The chain links TRBV5-1 to TRBJ2-7; 8 nucleotides line up with TRBD1. The V and J ends lost 10 bases and 2 bases, in that order; junction bases with no gene match: 11. CDR3 size: 14 residues. Germline CDR1 reads SGHRS; CDR2 reads YFSETQ. The CDR3 reads CASRSGTGTYEQYF. The CDR3 region has the DNA TGCGCCTCTCGATCCGGGACAGGTACCTACGAGCAGTACTTC.

The CDR3 reads CASSLEPQGFSYEQYF. The CDR3, as DNA: TGTGCCAGCAGCTTGGAGCCACAGGGTTTTTCCTACGAGCAGTACTTC. The chain employs TRBV5-4 and TRBJ2-7; D perhaps matches TRBD1 (6 bases). The CDR3 contains 16 residues. Germline V gives CDR1 SGHNT, CDR2 YYREEE (reference sequence). V was pared by 0 bases and J by 1 base, with 14 bases between.

The rearrangement links TRBV11-3 to TRBJ2-7; D is possibly TRBD1 (7 bases). Germline V gene lookup returns CDR1 SGHNT and CDR2 YENEEA. Trimming removed 5 bases at V and 7 bases at J, with 18 bases between. The CDR3 runs to 14 residues. For the CDR3, the DNA is TGTGCCAGCAGCCCAGGGGGGCGGGCACTTGAGCAGTACTTC. This codes for CASSPGGRALEQYF. Full variable domain (remainder filled in from reference TRBV11-3 and TRBJ2-7): EAGVVQSPRYKIIEKKQPVAFWCNPISGHNTLYWYLQNLGQGPELLIRYENEEAVDDSQLPKDRFSAERLKGVDSTLKIQPAELGDSAVYLCASSPGGRALEQYFGPGTRLTVT.

CDR3 nucleotide sequence: TGTGCCAGCTCACCTTTTGGTGGGAACACTGAAGCTTTCTTT. This codes for CASSPFGGNTEAFF. The rearrangement links TRBV18 to TRBJ1-1; D is undetermined. Trimming took off 3 bases at V and 1 base at J, with 9 bases between the two ends. Per the germline V gene, CDR1 is KGHSH and CDR2 is LQKENI. CDR3 length: 14 amino acids. Using reference TRBV18 and TRBJ1-1 for the parts outside the CDR3, the full variable domain is NAGVMQNPRHLVRRRGQEARLRCSPMKGHSHVYWYRQLPEEGLKFMVYLQKENIIDESGMPKERFSAEFPKEGPSILRIQQVVRGDSAAYFCASSPFGGNTEAFFGQGTRLTVV.

This chain joins TRBV6-1 and TRBJ2-2, with 15 nucleotides matching TRBD2. The germline V gene encodes CDR1 MNHNS and CDR2 SASEGT. The CDR3 covers 14 residues. V was clipped by 6 bases and J by 8 bases; unmatched bases: 1. The CDR3 protein is CASRGTSGRGELFF. The CDR3 DNA reads TGTGCCAGCAGAGGGACTAGCGGGAGGGGGGAGCTGTTTTTT.

The chain combines TRBV6-6 with TRBJ2-7; tentatively, D is TRBD1 (6 bases). The germline V and J ends were trimmed by 6 bases and 3 bases, with 15 bases remaining between them. CDR3 length: 14 residues. CDR1 MNHNY and CDR2 SVGAGI come from the germline V gene (reference sequence). Written as DNA, the CDR3 is TGTGCCAGCAGGACCGGGACAAACCTCTACGAGCAGTACTTC. It translates to CASRTGTNLYEQYF.

As DNA, the CDR3 is TGCGCCAGCAGCCAACAGATTGCGAACACTGAAGCTTTCTTT. The encoded protein is CASSQQIANTEAFF. J is TRBJ1-1 and V is TRBV4-3; no reliable D call. With 2 bases removed from V and 1 base from J, the gap between germline ends came to 8 bases. CDR1 LGHNA and CDR2 YSLEER come from the germline V gene. This CDR3 comprises 14 residues.

The rearrangement uses TRBV27 and TRBJ2-7; D remains unclear. Trimming took 5 bases from V and 6 from J, leaving 17 bases between them. This CDR3 contains 14 residues. Germline V gene sequence: CDR1 MNHEY, CDR2 SMNVEV (reference sequence). This CDR3 is CASSPRRPLREQYF. In nucleotides, the CDR3 is TGTGCCAGCAGTCCCCGACGCCCCCTTCGCGAGCAGTACTTC.

This chain connects TRBV29-1 to TRBJ2-5, with TRBD2 as a possible D gene (6 bases). Germline lookup yields CDR1 SQVTM and CDR2 ANQGSEA. Trimming pared 4 bases from V and 2 bases from J, leaving 14 bases between. The CDR3 runs to 14 residues. DNA for the CDR3: TGCAGCGTTGCGGAGGAGACTAGTCAAGAGACCCAGTACTTC. Amino acids: CSVAEETSQETQYF.

The rearrangement joins TRBV6-1 to TRBJ1-3; 7 nucleotides agree with TRBD1. This CDR3 is 15 amino acids long. Trimming cost V 8 bases and J 0 bases; bases outside gene matches: 7. Germline V gene data show CDR1 as MNHNS and CDR2 as SASEGT. CDR3: CASLEGQSSGNTIYF. For the CDR3, the DNA is TGTGCCAGCCTGGAGGGACAGAGCTCTGGAAACACCATATATTTT.

The chain joins TRBV7-2 to TRBJ1-2; maybe TRBD1 (6 bases). Trimming took 5 bases from V and 4 from J, leaving 14 bases between them. The germline V gene encodes CDR1 SGHTA and CDR2 FQGNSA. This CDR3 has 14 amino acids. CDR3 residues: CASSTTGWPYGYTF. In DNA form, the CDR3 reads TGTGCCAGCAGCACCACAGGGTGGCCCTATGGCTACACCTTC. Looking up the rest from reference TRBV7-2 and TRBJ1-2 gives the full variable domain: GAGVSQSPSNKVTEKGKDVELRCDPISGHTALYWYRQSLGQGLEFLIYFQGNSAPDKSGLPSDRFSAERTGGSVSTLTIQRTQQEDSAVYLCASSTTGWPYGYTFGSGTRLTVV.